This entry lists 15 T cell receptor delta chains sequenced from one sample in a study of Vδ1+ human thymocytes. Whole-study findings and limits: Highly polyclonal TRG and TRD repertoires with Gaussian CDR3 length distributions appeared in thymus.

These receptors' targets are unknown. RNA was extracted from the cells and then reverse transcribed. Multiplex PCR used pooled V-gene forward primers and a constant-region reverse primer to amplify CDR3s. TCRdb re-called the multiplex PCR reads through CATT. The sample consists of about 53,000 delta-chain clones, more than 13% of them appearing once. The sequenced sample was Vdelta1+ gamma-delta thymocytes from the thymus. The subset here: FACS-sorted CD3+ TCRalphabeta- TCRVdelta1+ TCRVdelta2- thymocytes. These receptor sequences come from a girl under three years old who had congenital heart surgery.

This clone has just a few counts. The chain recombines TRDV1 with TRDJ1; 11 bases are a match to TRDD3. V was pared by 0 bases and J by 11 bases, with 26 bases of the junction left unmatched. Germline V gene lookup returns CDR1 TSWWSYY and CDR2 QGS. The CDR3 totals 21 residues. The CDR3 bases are TGTGCTCTTGGGGAACTGCGGGTCAAACTCTCCTCCTACTACTGGGGGATAGGTCTCATCTTT. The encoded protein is CALGELRVKLSSYYWGIGLIF.

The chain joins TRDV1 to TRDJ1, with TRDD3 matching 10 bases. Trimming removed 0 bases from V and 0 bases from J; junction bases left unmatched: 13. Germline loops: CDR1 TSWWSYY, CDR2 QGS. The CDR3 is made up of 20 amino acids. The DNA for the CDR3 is TGTGCTCTTGGGGAACTTCCTTTCAATACTGGGGGATCCTACACCGATAAACTCATCTTT. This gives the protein CALGELPFNTGGSYTDKLIF.

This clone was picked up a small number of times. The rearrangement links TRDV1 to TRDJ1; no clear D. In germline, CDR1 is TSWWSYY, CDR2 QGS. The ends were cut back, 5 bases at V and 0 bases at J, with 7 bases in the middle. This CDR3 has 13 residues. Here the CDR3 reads CALGSQYTDKLIF. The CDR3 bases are TGTGCTCTTGGGTCCCAGTACACCGATAAACTCATCTTT.

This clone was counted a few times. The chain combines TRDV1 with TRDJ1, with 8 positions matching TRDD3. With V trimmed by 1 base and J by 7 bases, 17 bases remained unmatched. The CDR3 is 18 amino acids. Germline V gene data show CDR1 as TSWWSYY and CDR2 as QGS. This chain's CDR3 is CALGERIEGDTPDLKLIF. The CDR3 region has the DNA TGTGCTCTTGGGGAACGGATCGAAGGGGATACTCCCGATCTTAAACTCATCTTT.

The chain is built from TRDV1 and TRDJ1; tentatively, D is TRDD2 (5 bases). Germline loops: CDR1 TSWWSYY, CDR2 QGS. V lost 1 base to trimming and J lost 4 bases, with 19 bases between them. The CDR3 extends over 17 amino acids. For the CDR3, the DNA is TGTGCTCTTGGGGAACACCGGCCTTCTGGCTTGTACGATAAACTCATCTTT. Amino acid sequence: CALGEHRPSGLYDKLIF.

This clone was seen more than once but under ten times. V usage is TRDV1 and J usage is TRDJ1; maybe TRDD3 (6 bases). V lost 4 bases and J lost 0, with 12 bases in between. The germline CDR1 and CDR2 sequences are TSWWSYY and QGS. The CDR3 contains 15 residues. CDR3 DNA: TGTGCTCTTGGGGGCAATGGGGGTTACACCGATAAACTCATCTTT. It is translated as CALGGNGGYTDKLIF.

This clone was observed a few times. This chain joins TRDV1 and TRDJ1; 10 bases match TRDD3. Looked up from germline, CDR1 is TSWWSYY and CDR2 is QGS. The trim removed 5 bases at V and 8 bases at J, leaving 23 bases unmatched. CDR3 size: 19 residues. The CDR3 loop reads CALGPNPSSTLGDKLKLIF. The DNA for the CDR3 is TGTGCTCTTGGGCCAAACCCCTCTTCCACGCTGGGGGATAAGTTGAAACTCATCTTT.

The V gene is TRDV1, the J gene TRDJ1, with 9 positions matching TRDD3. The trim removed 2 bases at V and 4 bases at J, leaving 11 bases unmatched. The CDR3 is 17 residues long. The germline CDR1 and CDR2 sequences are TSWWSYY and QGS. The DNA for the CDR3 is TGTGCTCTTGGGGAAGTACCAGCTGTGGGGGATAACGATAAACTCATCTTT. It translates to CALGEVPAVGDNDKLIF.

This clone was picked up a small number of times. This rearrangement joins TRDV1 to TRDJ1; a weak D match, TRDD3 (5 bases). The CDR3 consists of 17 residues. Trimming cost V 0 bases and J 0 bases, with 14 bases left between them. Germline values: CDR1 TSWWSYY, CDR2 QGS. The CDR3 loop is CALGELGGTVYTDKLIF. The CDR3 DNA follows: TGTGCTCTTGGGGAACTGGGGGGCACCGTGTACACCGATAAACTCATCTTT.

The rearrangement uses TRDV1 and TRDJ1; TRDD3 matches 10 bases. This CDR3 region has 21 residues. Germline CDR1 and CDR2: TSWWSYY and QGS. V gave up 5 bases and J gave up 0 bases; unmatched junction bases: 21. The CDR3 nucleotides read TGTGCTCTTGGGAAATCCACATGTAGCGGAGCTGGGGGATATAACACCGATAAACTCATCTTT. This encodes CALGKSTCSGAGGYNTDKLIF.

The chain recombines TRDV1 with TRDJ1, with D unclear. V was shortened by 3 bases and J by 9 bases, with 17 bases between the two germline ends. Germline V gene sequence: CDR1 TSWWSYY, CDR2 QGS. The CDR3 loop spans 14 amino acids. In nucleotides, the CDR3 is TGTGCTCTTGGGGAGCAAGGGTTGGACTTCGAACTCATCTTT. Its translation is CALGEQGLDFELIF.

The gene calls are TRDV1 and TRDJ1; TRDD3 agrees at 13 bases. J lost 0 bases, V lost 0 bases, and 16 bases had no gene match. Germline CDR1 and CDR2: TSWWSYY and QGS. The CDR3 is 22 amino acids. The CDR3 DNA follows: TGTGCTCTTGGGGAACTCGGAACTTCCACGTACTGGGGGATACGCCACACCGATAAACTCATCTTT. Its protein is CALGELGTSTYWGIRHTDKLIF.

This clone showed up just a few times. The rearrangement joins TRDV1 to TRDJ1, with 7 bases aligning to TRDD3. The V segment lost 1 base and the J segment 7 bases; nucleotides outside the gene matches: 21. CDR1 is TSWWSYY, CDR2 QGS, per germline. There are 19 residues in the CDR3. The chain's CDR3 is CALGEHSRRTGDRPSKLIF. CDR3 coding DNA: TGTGCTCTTGGGGAACATTCCCGACGTACTGGGGATCGTCCCAGTAAACTCATCTTT.

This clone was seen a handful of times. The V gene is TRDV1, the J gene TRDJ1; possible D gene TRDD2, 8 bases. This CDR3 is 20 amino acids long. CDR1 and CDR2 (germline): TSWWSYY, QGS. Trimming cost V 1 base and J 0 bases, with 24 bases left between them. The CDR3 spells CALGEPSTSYVGEYTDKLIF. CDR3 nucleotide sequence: TGTGCTCTTGGGGAACCATCCACTTCCTACGTGGGGGAGTACACCGATAAACTCATCTTT.

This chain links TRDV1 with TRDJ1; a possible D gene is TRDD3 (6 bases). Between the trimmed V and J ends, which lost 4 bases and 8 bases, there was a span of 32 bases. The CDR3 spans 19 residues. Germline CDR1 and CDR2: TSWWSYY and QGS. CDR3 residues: CALGVPNSRLGPWGEKLIF. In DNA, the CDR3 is TGTGCTCTTGGGGTCCCTAATTCTCGTCTGGGGCCCTGGGGCGAAAAACTCATCTTT.